One sample yielded the 31 T cell receptor beta chains listed below, sequenced in a study of T cell responses to AZD1222 COVID-19 vaccine. TCRdb's copy holds only in-frame clones and misses some; the assay was immunoSEQ multiplex PCR. The sample includes 65,000 to 95,000 clones, roughly 94% of them seen just once. The material was peripheral blood, obtained on day 0 of MenACWY control vaccination. The source is an adult in good health.

This clone is a singleton in its sample. The chain joins TRBV5-1 to TRBJ2-7; D not certain. V was pared by 0 bases and J by 4 bases, with 8 bases between. Germline V gene data show CDR1 as SGHRS and CDR2 as YFSETQ. This CDR3 spans 13 amino acids. The CDR3 nucleotides are TGCGCCAGCAGCTTGGGGCAGCAGTACGAGCAGTACTTC. This codes for CASSLGQQYEQYF. Full variable domain (outside the CDR3, taken from reference TRBV5-1 and TRBJ2-7): KAGVTQTPRYLIKTRGQQVTLSCSPISGHRSVSWYQQTPGQGLQFLFEYFSETQRNKGNFPGRFSGRQFSNSRSEMNVSTLELGDSALYLCASSLGQQYEQYFGPGTRLTVT.

The V and J genes are TRBV5-1 and TRBJ2-3; TRBD2 matches 9 bases. The junction had 6 bases not matched to a gene; V was cut back by 4 bases and J by 3 bases. Germline V gene data show CDR1 as SGHRS and CDR2 as YFSETQ. CDR3 length: 15 amino acids. The CDR3 loop reads CASSSIAGATDTQYF. In DNA form, the CDR3 reads TGCGCCAGCAGCAGTATAGCGGGAGCAACAGATACGCAGTATTTT.

The genes are TRBV6-5 and TRBJ1-5, with 7 positions matching TRBD1. J gave up 7 bases and V 6 bases, and 9 bases lay outside the gene matches. Germline lookup yields CDR1 MNHEY and CDR2 SVGAGI. The CDR3 extends over 14 amino acids. CDR3 amino acids: CASRKQGRGQPQHF. The CDR3 DNA reads as TGTGCCAGCAGAAAACAGGGGAGAGGGCAGCCCCAGCATTTT.

The chain recombines TRBV6-5 with TRBJ2-7; TRBD2 agrees at 8 bases. Trimming removed 2 bases from V and 0 bases from J; junction bases left unmatched: 3. Germline V gene sequence: CDR1 MNHEY, CDR2 SVGAGI. The length of the CDR3 is 15 residues. CDR3 sequence (DNA): TGTGCCAGCAGTTACGCGGGAGGAAGCTCCTACGAGCAGTACTTC. This sequence encodes CASSYAGGSSYEQYF.

In this sample, this clone turned up once. The chain carries TRBV3-1 (or the pseudogene TRBV3-2) and TRBJ2-6; TRBD1 matches 9 bases. V lost 3 bases and J lost 2; bases outside the gene matches: 5. Germline CDR1 is LGHDT and CDR2 is YNNKEL (reference sequence). The CDR3 is 17 residues long. This CDR3 is CASSQTGGFTGANVLTF. CDR3 DNA: TGTGCCAGCAGCCAGACAGGGGGTTTCACTGGGGCCAACGTCCTGACTTTC.

The rearrangement links TRBV24-1 to TRBJ2-3, with a possible D match to TRBD2 (6 bases). Germline V CDR1 and CDR2: KGHDR, SFDVKD. V was cut by 0 bases and J by 2 bases, with 14 bases left in between. This CDR3 contains 17 residues. The CDR3 region is CATSDLQRGGNTDTQYF. In DNA form, the CDR3 reads TGTGCCACCAGTGATTTGCAACGGGGCGGGAACACAGATACGCAGTATTTT.

This rearrangement joins TRBV6-5 to TRBJ2-3, with D perhaps assigned TRBD1 or TRBD2 (6 bases each). Trimming stripped 10 bases from V and 0 bases from J, with 14 bases between. The CDR3 consists of 14 residues. CDR1 is MNHEY and CDR2 is SVGAGI in the germline V gene. The CDR3, as DNA: TGTGCCAACAGAGGGGGACTTAGCACAGATACGCAGTATTTT. Translated, it gives CANRGGLSTDTQYF.

The chain has TRBV6-5 and TRBJ1-2; TRBD1 is a possible D gene (6 bases). V was pared by 8 bases and J by 4 bases, with 11 bases between. Germline values: CDR1 MNHEY, CDR2 SVGAGI. This CDR3 comprises 12 residues. The CDR3 nucleotides are TGTGCCAGCCGGGCACAGGGCTATGGCTACACCTTC. Translated: CASRAQGYGYTF.

This rearrangement joins TRBV27 to TRBJ1-3, with D possibly TRBD1 on 5 matching bases. The CDR3 has 15 residues. Germline CDR1 MNHEY, CDR2 SMNVEV (reference sequence). The V and J ends lost 5 bases and 5 bases respectively, with 16 bases between them. Written as DNA, the CDR3 is TGTGCCAGCAGTCCCCGCGCAGGGAGAAGAAACACCATATATTTT. The encoded protein is CASSPRAGRRNTIYF.

Concerning this clone itself: This CDR3 is also generated by other DNA sequences in the sample. V and J are TRBV28 and TRBJ1-4; no firm D call. Germline lookup yields CDR1 MDHEN and CDR2 SYDVKM. The length of the CDR3 is 14 residues. V gave up 3 bases and J gave up 0 bases, with 5 bases separating them. Written as DNA, the CDR3 is TGTGCCAGCAGTTTTGGTGCAACTAATGAAAAACTGTTTTTT. It is translated as CASSFGATNEKLFF.

The chain uses TRBV24-1 and TRBJ2-3, with a possible D match to TRBD2 (5 bases). The germline CDR1 and CDR2 sequences are KGHDR and SFDVKD. The CDR3 sequence is 12 residues long. V was clipped by 8 bases and J by 2 bases, with 7 bases between them. CDR3 amino acids: CATKADTDTQYF. The CDR3 region has the DNA TGTGCCACCAAAGCGGACACAGATACGCAGTATTTT.

The chain couples TRBV13 to TRBJ2-2; D is undetermined. This CDR3 has 13 amino acids. Germline V CDR1 and CDR2: PRHDT, FYEKMQ (reference sequence). Trimming shortened V by 2 bases and J by 4 bases, and 5 bases separated the two germline ends. The CDR3 DNA follows: TGTGCCAGCAGCTTATGGGCCACCGGGGAGCTGTTTTTT. This sequence encodes CASSLWATGELFF.

This clone occurred once. V is TRBV5-1 and J is TRBJ2-5, with TRBD2 matching 8 bases. V dropped 0 bases and J dropped 2; count of bases not matched to a gene: 9. The CDR3 is made up of 17 amino acids. CDR1 SGHRS and CDR2 YFSETQ come from the germline V gene. DNA of the CDR3: TGCGCCAGCAGCTTGGAAGGCGGAGCGGGAGCACAAGAGACCCAGTACTTC. It yields the protein CASSLEGGAGAQETQYF.

Here the CDR3 DNA reads TGTGCCAGTAGTGAGACTAGCGGGAGTCTCAATGAGCAGTTCTTC. Translated: CASSETSGSLNEQFF. The rearrangement uses TRBV19 and TRBJ2-1; 12 nucleotides match TRBD2. V was clipped by 5 bases and J by 6 bases; unmatched bases: 5. Germline values: CDR1 LNHDA, CDR2 SQIVND (reference sequence). The CDR3 sequence is 15 residues long.

The CDR3 DNA reads TGTGCCAGCAGTTACCAGAGTCCACCCAACAATGAGCAGTTCTTC. Protein sequence: CASSYQSPPNNEQFF. The chain couples TRBV5-4 to TRBJ2-1; D is unresolved. The ends were cut back, 5 bases at V and 5 bases at J, with 17 bases in the middle. Germline-derived CDR1 and CDR2 are SGHNT and YYREEE (reference sequence). The CDR3 has 15 residues.

The CDR3 region is CASMGQNYGYTF. DNA for the CDR3: TGTGCCAGCATGGGACAGAACTATGGCTACACCTTC. The chain joins TRBV28 to TRBJ1-2; the match to TRBD1 covers 7 bases. CDR1 and CDR2 (germline): MDHEN, SYDVKM. Losses at the gene ends were 7 bases for V and 2 bases for J; bases not matched to a gene: 1. The CDR3 has 12 residues.

The V gene is TRBV30, the J gene TRBJ2-5; a possible D gene is TRBD2 (6 bases). The length of the CDR3 is 13 residues. Germline values: CDR1 GTSNPN, CDR2 SVGIG (reference sequence). V was shortened by 4 bases and J by 5 bases, with 14 bases between the two germline ends. CDR3 amino acids: CAWTPTGGETQYF. Here the CDR3 DNA reads TGTGCCTGGACCCCGACTGGGGGGGAGACCCAGTACTTC.

The CDR3 coding sequence is TGTGCCAATAGGGTAGAACAGCCGAATGCCTTTAGCACAGATACGCAGTATTTT. Translated: CANRVEQPNAFSTDTQYF. The chain carries TRBV19 and TRBJ2-3; D remains ambiguous. Trimming removed 10 bases from V and 0 bases from J, with 26 bases in between. The CDR3 sequence is 18 residues long. Germline V CDR1 and CDR2: LNHDA, SQIVND (reference sequence).

This clone came up a few times. This rearrangement joins TRBV6-2 or TRBV6-3 to TRBJ2-5; the D gene is possibly TRBD2 (6 bases). Per the germline V gene, CDR1 is MNHEY and CDR2 is SVGEGT. V was clipped by 5 bases and J by 5 bases, with 9 bases between them. The CDR3 totals 12 residues. CDR3 loop: CASSGRGETQYF. CDR3 nucleotide sequence: TGTGCCAGCAGTGGCCGGGGGGAGACCCAGTACTTC.

This chain joins TRBV6-5 and TRBJ2-6; no firm D call. CDR3 length equals 16 residues. The germline V gene has CDR1 MNHEY and CDR2 SVGAGI. V was pared by 2 bases and J by 0 bases, with 8 bases between. DNA of the CDR3: TGTGCCAGCAGTTACGTACAGAGCTCTGGGGCCAACGTCCTGACTTTC. Its translation is CASSYVQSSGANVLTF.

DNA of the CDR3: TGTGCCAGTAGTACCGTAGCGGGGGCAGATACGCAGTATTTT. This gives the protein CASSTVAGADTQYF. V usage is TRBV19 and J usage is TRBJ2-3; 9 bases agree with TRBD2. Germline V gives CDR1 LNHDA, CDR2 SQIVND (reference sequence). The CDR3 contains 14 residues. Losses at the gene ends were 4 bases for V and 4 bases for J; bases not matched to a gene: 3.

The chain recombines TRBV12-3 or TRBV12-4 with TRBJ2-7, with TRBD1 matching over 7 bases. The CDR3 is 12 residues long. Trimming cost V 5 bases and J 4 bases; bases outside gene matches: 2. CDR3 coding DNA: TGTGCCAGCAGTCAACAGGGGTACGAGCAGTACTTC. This sequence encodes CASSQQGYEQYF.

CDR3: CASSVLGQGSTEAFF. Here the CDR3 DNA reads TGTGCCAGCAGCGTCTTAGGACAGGGGTCCACTGAAGCTTTCTTT. The rearrangement joins TRBV9 to TRBJ1-1; 9 bases fit TRBD1. CDR3 length equals 15 residues. Germline V lookup: CDR1 SGDLS, CDR2 YYNGEE. V lost 2 bases to trimming and J lost 4 bases; unmatched junction nucleotides: 6.

Sample share makes this clone medium-sized. This rearrangement joins TRBV27 to TRBJ1-5; D uncertain. Germline-derived CDR1 and CDR2 are MNHEY and SMNVEV (reference sequence). The CDR3 runs 12 residues. V was pared by 1 base and J by 7 bases, with 5 bases between. The CDR3 is CASSLYGQPQHF. Written as DNA, the CDR3 is TGTGCCAGCAGTTTATACGGCCAGCCCCAGCATTTT.

The rearrangement uses TRBV18 and TRBJ1-2; D unresolved. This CDR3 region has 15 residues. The germline CDR1 and CDR2 sequences are KGHSH and LQKENI. V lost 2 bases, J lost 8 bases, and 18 bases lay in between. The CDR3 loop is CASSPDGPSGLGYTF. CDR3 bases: TGTGCCAGCTCACCAGACGGACCTTCTGGACTGGGCTACACCTTC.

The chain joins TRBV10-1 to TRBJ2-7; D ambiguous. Trimming shortened V by 0 bases and J by 6 bases, and 12 bases separated the two germline ends. This CDR3 region has 14 residues. Per the germline V gene, CDR1 is WNHNN and CDR2 is SYGVQD (reference sequence). CDR3 loop: CASSESLLSPEQYF. DNA of the CDR3: TGCGCCAGCAGTGAGTCCCTTCTTTCACCCGAGCAGTACTTC.

This rearrangement joins TRBV5-1 to TRBJ1-6; the match to TRBD1 covers 8 bases. V lost 1 base to trimming and J lost 6 bases; unmatched junction nucleotides: 0. The CDR3 runs to 14 residues. Germline V gives CDR1 SGHRS, CDR2 YFSETQ. The CDR3 protein is CASSLTGGNSPLHF. CDR3 sequence (DNA): TGCGCCAGCAGCTTGACAGGGGGTAATTCACCCCTCCACTTT.

This chain uses TRBV6-5 with TRBJ1-1; D unclear. Looked up from germline, CDR1 is MNHEY and CDR2 is SVGAGI. The CDR3 is 13 amino acids. Trimming removed 3 bases at V and 0 bases at J, with 5 bases between. In nucleotides, the CDR3 is TGTGCCAGCAGTTATCGAGTGAACACTGAAGCTTTCTTT. Translating it yields CASSYRVNTEAFF.

The rearrangement links TRBV4-3 to TRBJ1-2; tentative D call: TRBD1 (6 bases). From germline, CDR1 is LGHNA and CDR2 YSLEER. V lost 3 bases and J 2 bases, leaving 13 bases between the germline ends. CDR3 length equals 15 residues. CDR3 protein: CASSHQGSANYGYTF. DNA of the CDR3: TGCGCCAGCAGCCACCAGGGGTCCGCGAACTATGGCTACACCTTC.

The rearrangement uses TRBV4-3 and TRBJ1-6; a weak D match, TRBD1 (5 bases). The CDR3 is 18 residues long. Germline lookup yields CDR1 LGHNA and CDR2 YSLEER. V lost 4 bases to trimming and J lost 5 bases, with 21 bases between them. CDR3 in DNA: TGCGCCAGCAGCCCTCAAAGGCAGGGTTTGGAAGATAATTCACCCCTCCACTTT. It codes for CASSPQRQGLEDNSPLHF.

Concerning this clone: Other nucleotide sequences from this sample produce the same CDR3. The chain couples TRBV30 to TRBJ1-5; D gene uncertain. V was cut by 3 bases and J by 0 bases, with 6 bases left in between. Germline V gene lookup returns CDR1 GTSNPN and CDR2 SVGIG (reference sequence). There are 13 residues in the CDR3. The CDR3 region has the DNA TGTGCCTGGAGCCCAGATAGCAATCAGCCCCAGCATTTT. Protein sequence: CAWSPDSNQPQHF.